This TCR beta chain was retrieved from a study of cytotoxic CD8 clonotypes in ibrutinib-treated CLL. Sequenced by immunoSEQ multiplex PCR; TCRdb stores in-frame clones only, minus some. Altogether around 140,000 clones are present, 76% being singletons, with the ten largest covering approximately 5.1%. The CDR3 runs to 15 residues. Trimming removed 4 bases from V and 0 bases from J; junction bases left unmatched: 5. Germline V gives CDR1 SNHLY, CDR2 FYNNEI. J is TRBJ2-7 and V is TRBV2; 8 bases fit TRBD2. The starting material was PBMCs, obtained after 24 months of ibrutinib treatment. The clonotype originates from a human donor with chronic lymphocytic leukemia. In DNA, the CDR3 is TGTGCCAGCAGTGTGGAGCGGGGGCCCTCCTACGAGCAGTACTTC. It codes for CASSVERGPSYEQYF.